Shown below are 8 T cell receptor beta chains from a single sample sequenced in a study of T cell repertoires in cytomegalovirus infection. TCRdb independently ran MiXCR on the reads; one entry per CDR3 protein. The sample holds some 440,000 distinct CDR3 sequences, approximately 31% seen once. Sequenced: PBMCs. The origin of the receptors is a human donor in good health (CMV status not recorded). Some clones in this sample may be carry-over from other donors' samples.

This clonotype occurred a few times. This chain joins TRBV2 and TRBJ2-5, with D maybe TRBD1 (6 bases). Per the germline V gene, CDR1 is SNHLY and CDR2 is FYNNEI. V lost 6 bases and J lost 2, with 13 bases in between. This CDR3 comprises 14 residues. Here the CDR3 reads CASSKGQKQETQYF. The CDR3 nucleotides are TGTGCCAGCAGCAAAGGACAGAAACAAGAGACCCAGTACTTC. Full variable domain (rest looked up from reference TRBV2 and TRBJ2-5): EPEVTQTPSHQVTQMGQEVILRCVPISNHLYFYWYRQILGQKVEFLVSFYNNEISEKSEIFDDQFSVERPDGSNFTLKIRSTKLEDSAMYFCASSKGQKQETQYFGPGTRLLVL.

V usage is TRBV4-2 and J usage is TRBJ1-1, with D possibly TRBD1 on 6 matching bases. Germline CDR1 is LGHNA and CDR2 is YNFKEQ. Trimming stripped 0 bases from V and 8 bases from J, with 13 bases between. This CDR3 is built from 14 residues. This CDR3 is CASSQERETGEAFF. Written as DNA, the CDR3 is TGTGCCAGCAGCCAAGAAAGGGAGACAGGAGAAGCTTTCTTT.

The V and J genes are TRBV19 and TRBJ2-1; D is perhaps TRBD1 (5 bases). The CDR3 is 14 amino acids. Trimming stripped 3 bases from V and 6 bases from J, with 12 bases between. Germline loops: CDR1 LNHDA, CDR2 SQIVND (reference sequence). The CDR3 loop reads CASSIQGRVNEQFF. The CDR3 DNA reads TGTGCCAGTAGTATTCAGGGAAGGGTCAATGAGCAGTTCTTC.

CDR3 loop: CASSEEERGVETQYF. The DNA for the CDR3 is TGTGCCAGCAGTGAAGAAGAGCGGGGAGTCGAGACCCAGTACTTC. The rearrangement uses TRBV6-1 and TRBJ2-5; TRBD2 matches at 7 bases. CDR1 MNHNS and CDR2 SASEGT come from the germline V gene. The J segment lost 5 bases and the V segment lost 1 base, leaving 7 bases of the junction unmatched. The CDR3 contains 15 residues.

This sequence joins TRBV7-2 and TRBJ1-2; D is unresolved. Germline V gene lookup returns CDR1 SGHTA and CDR2 FQGNSA. CDR3 length equals 14 residues. Trimming left V 5 bases short and J 8 bases short, with 18 bases between. The CDR3 spells CASSLVLAGGGYTF. Here the CDR3 DNA reads TGTGCCAGCAGCCTCGTCCTCGCCGGTGGGGGCTACACCTTC.

This chain uses TRBV19 with TRBJ1-5; 8 bases line up with TRBD1. The ends lost 5 bases at V and 4 bases at J; junction bases unmatched: 10. CDR1 is LNHDA, CDR2 SQIVND, per germline (reference sequence). CDR3 length: 16 amino acids. CDR3 sequence (DNA): TGTGCCAGTAGTTCCCTAGGACAGGGACGGAATCAGCCCCAGCATTTT. Translated: CASSSLGQGRNQPQHF.

Note on this clonotype: The junction differs from germline at one of its ends, possibly a read error. The gene calls are TRBV12-3 or TRBV12-4 and TRBJ1-5; 9 bases match TRBD1. The CDR3 loop spans 15 amino acids. The CDR3 nucleotides are TGTGCCAGCAGCCTGGACAGGGGTTTCAATCAGCTCCAGCATTTT. Amino acids: CASSLDRGFNQLQHF.

V gene TRBV6-6 combines with J gene TRBJ1-5; no firm D call. The germline V gene encodes CDR1 MNHNY and CDR2 SVGAGI (reference sequence). Trimming cost V 7 bases and J 2 bases, with 15 bases left between them. There are 15 residues in the CDR3. The CDR3 DNA is TGTGCCAGCAAGGGTCTTGGCGTGGGCAATCAGCCCCAGCATTTT. Translated: CASKGLGVGNQPQHF.